This entry lists 28 T cell receptor beta chains sequenced from one sample in a study of shared clonotypes between healthy human individuals. The assay was immunoSEQ multiplex PCR, and TCRdb's table has in-frame clones only and misses some. The sample lists 2,500,000 or so clones, approximately 90% occurring once. Sequencing was done on a sample of naive CD4+ T cells from PBMCs. Subset denoted: CD45RA+ positively selected. The receptors stem from a man between 18 and 35 years old in good health. Some clones in this sample may be carry-over from other donors' samples.

The chain is built from TRBV28 and TRBJ1-5, with 8 bases identical to TRBD1. This CDR3 has 14 amino acids. V shed 2 bases and J 6 bases; nucleotides not matched to a gene: 3. In germline, CDR1 is MDHEN, CDR2 SYDVKM. DNA of the CDR3: TGTGCCAGCAGTTTAATCAGGGGGCTTCAGCCCCAGCATTTT. As protein: CASSLIRGLQPQHF.

The rearrangement joins TRBV23-1 to TRBJ2-7, with 9 positions matching TRBD2. TRBV23-1 is an ORF for which the function is uncertain. V lost 0 bases to trimming and J lost 4 bases; unmatched junction nucleotides: 13. This CDR3 has 18 residues. Here the CDR3 reads CASSQSPRIRGLAYEQYF. CDR3 nucleotides: TGCGCCAGCAGTCAATCTCCACGTATACGGGGACTAGCTTACGAGCAGTACTTC.

V and J are TRBV7-9 and TRBJ1-2; TRBD1 is a possible D gene (6 bases). Germline CDR1 reads SEHNR; CDR2 reads FQNEAQ (reference sequence). With 1 base removed from V and 2 bases from J, the gap between germline ends came to 11 bases. This CDR3 is 15 amino acids long. The DNA of the CDR3 is TGTGCCAGCAGCTTAGGGGGGGCGGACAACTATGGCTACACCTTC. This codes for CASSLGGADNYGYTF.

V is TRBV19 and J is TRBJ2-3, with D unclear. V was pared by 3 bases and J by 7 bases, with 23 bases between. The CDR3 has 17 residues. Germline CDR1 and CDR2: LNHDA and SQIVND (reference sequence). The CDR3 loop reads CASSIIGREGNFYTQYF. In DNA form, the CDR3 reads TGTGCCAGTAGTATTATCGGAAGGGAAGGGAATTTTTATACGCAGTATTTT.

V usage is TRBV6-5 and J usage is TRBJ2-7, with 7 bases lining up with TRBD1. In germline, CDR1 is MNHEY, CDR2 SVGAGI. V lost 2 bases and J lost 2; bases outside the gene matches: 3. CDR3 length equals 14 residues. CDR3 amino acids: CASSYPGQTYEQYF. The DNA for the CDR3 is TGTGCCAGCAGTTACCCGGGACAGACCTACGAGCAGTACTTC.

V usage is TRBV4-2 and J usage is TRBJ1-4; 10 bases map to TRBD1. Germline CDR1 and CDR2: LGHNA and YNFKEQ. The junction had 7 bases not matched to a gene; V was cut back by 1 base and J by 8 bases. The CDR3 length is 16 residues. Here the CDR3 reads CASSQAAGTGEEKLFF. CDR3 bases: TGTGCCAGCAGCCAAGCTGCCGGGACAGGGGAGGAAAAACTGTTTTTT.

The rearrangement links TRBV5-1 to TRBJ2-7, with D possibly TRBD1 on 6 matching bases. Germline V gene lookup returns CDR1 SGHRS and CDR2 YFSETQ. The germline V and J ends were trimmed by 5 bases and 2 bases, with 20 bases remaining between them. The CDR3 extends over 16 amino acids. CDR3 sequence: CASSPRGSGVAYEQYF. The CDR3, as DNA: TGCGCCAGCAGTCCGAGGGGGAGTGGGGTCGCCTACGAGCAGTACTTC. Full variable domain (remainder filled in from reference TRBV5-1 and TRBJ2-7): KAGVTQTPRYLIKTRGQQVTLSCSPISGHRSVSWYQQTPGQGLQFLFEYFSETQRNKGNFPGRFSGRQFSNSRSEMNVSTLELGDSALYLCASSPRGSGVAYEQYFGPGTRLTVT.

This clone was detected only once. This sequence joins TRBV9 and TRBJ1-4; TRBD1 aligns across 9 bases. Germline V gene lookup returns CDR1 SGDLS and CDR2 YYNGEE. The CDR3 runs 16 residues. V trimming: 0 bases; J trimming: 7 bases; junction bases outside the gene matches: 7. In DNA form, the CDR3 reads TGTGCCAGCAGCGTAGAGGGGACAGGGAGACGTGAAAAACTGTTTTTT. Translation gives CASSVEGTGRREKLFF.

The chain recombines TRBV6-1 with TRBJ2-5, with a tentative D call TRBD1 (6 bases). Germline V gene lookup returns CDR1 MNHNS and CDR2 SASEGT. V lost 5 bases and J 5 bases, leaving 12 bases between the germline ends. There are 13 residues in the CDR3. The CDR3 region is CASSRTAAETQYF. The CDR3 DNA reads TGTGCCAGCAGTCGGACAGCCGCGGAGACCCAGTACTTC.

This chain uses TRBV5-1 with TRBJ2-1; 10 nucleotides align to TRBD2. The CDR3 is 16 amino acids. Unmatched junction bases numbered 6, after V lost 5 bases and J lost 1 base. CDR1 is SGHRS, CDR2 YFSETQ, per germline. CDR3 coding DNA: TGCGCCAGCAGGCCCGCTAGCGGGAGTTCCTACAATGAGCAGTTCTTC. Translating gives CASRPASGSSYNEQFF.

The rearrangement uses TRBV6-5 and TRBJ2-1; TRBD2 aligns across 9 bases. The CDR3 runs to 12 residues. Losses at the gene ends were 4 bases for V and 12 bases for J; bases not matched to a gene: 4. In germline, CDR1 is MNHEY, CDR2 SVGAGI. In DNA, the CDR3 is TGTGCCAGCAGTTCCCTAGCGGGGAGGCAGTTCTTC. Translated, it gives CASSSLAGRQFF.

The chain uses TRBV6-5 and TRBJ2-5; D gene uncertain. Germline V gene sequence: CDR1 MNHEY, CDR2 SVGAGI. CDR3 length: 13 residues. Trimming removed 4 bases at V and 5 bases at J, with 11 bases between. CDR3 region: CASSFALRETQYF. Here the CDR3 DNA reads TGTGCCAGCAGTTTTGCGTTACGGGAGACCCAGTACTTC.

The V gene is TRBV6-6, the J gene TRBJ2-7; 7 bases line up with TRBD2. Germline V gives CDR1 MNHNY, CDR2 SVGAGI (reference sequence). CDR3 length: 16 residues. Trimming took 0 bases from V and 2 from J; bases not matched to a gene: 7. CDR3 sequence (DNA): TGTGCCAGCAGTTACTCGGGCCTAGCGGTAACCTACGAGCAGTACTTC. Protein: CASSYSGLAVTYEQYF.

CDR3 DNA sequence: TGTGCCAGCAGCTTAGCTACGGAAGAGACCCAGTACTTC. This gives the protein CASSLATEETQYF. The gene calls are TRBV7-8 and TRBJ2-5, with no clear D. The germline V gene has CDR1 SGHVS and CDR2 FQNEAQ. The ends were cut back, 0 bases at V and 3 bases at J, with 5 bases in the middle. There are 13 residues in the CDR3.

This sequence joins TRBV28 and TRBJ1-2; D is unresolved. Deletions cut 2 bases from V and 3 bases from J, with 10 bases between. CDR3 length: 14 residues. Germline V gives CDR1 MDHEN, CDR2 SYDVKM. This CDR3 is CASSLTAVYYGYTF. The CDR3 bases are TGTGCCAGCAGTTTAACCGCAGTGTACTATGGCTACACCTTC.

As regards this clone: The same CDR3 is also encoded by other DNA sequences in this sample. The V call is TRBV20-1, the J call TRBJ2-7, with D perhaps TRBD2 (5 bases). The germline gives CDR1 DFQATT, CDR2 SNEGSKA (reference sequence). Trimming took off 6 bases at V and 4 bases at J, with 10 bases between the two ends. The CDR3 has 11 residues. The CDR3 reads CSARRGYEQYF. In DNA form, the CDR3 reads TGCAGTGCAAGACGGGGTTACGAGCAGTACTTC.

The rearrangement uses TRBV19 and TRBJ2-5, with D hard to call. This CDR3 spans 11 amino acids. The germline V gene has CDR1 LNHDA and CDR2 SQIVND (reference sequence). The CDR3, as DNA: TGTGCTTCGAGGATCGGGGAGACCCAGTACTTC. It encodes CASRIGETQYF.

The sample holds one count of this clone. Other DNA sequences within the sample encode an identical CDR3. The chain links TRBV9 to TRBJ1-2; TRBD1 matches 9 bases. The CDR3 has 13 amino acids. Germline V CDR1 and CDR2: SGDLS, YYNGEE. V lost 0 bases and J lost 6; bases outside the gene matches: 0. The CDR3 region has the DNA TGTGCCAGCAGCGTAGGGACAGGGGATGGCTACACCTTC. Translated: CASSVGTGDGYTF.

This chain joins TRBV7-2 and TRBJ1-5; possible D gene TRBD1, 5 bases. Germline-derived CDR1 and CDR2 are SGHTA and FQGNSA. Trimming shortened V by 5 bases and J by 6 bases, and 14 bases separated the two germline ends. The CDR3 runs 14 residues. CDR3: CASSPGGIGQPQHF. The CDR3 coding sequence is TGTGCCAGCAGCCCCGGGGGAATTGGTCAGCCCCAGCATTTT.

V gene TRBV5-4 combines with J gene TRBJ2-1; no clear D. V shed 2 bases and J shed 6 bases, with 9 bases lying between them. CDR1 and CDR2 from the germline V gene are SGHNT and YYREEE (reference sequence). There are 13 residues in the CDR3. CDR3 loop: CASSFITGNEQFF. As DNA, the CDR3 is TGTGCCAGCAGCTTTATAACTGGCAATGAGCAGTTCTTC. Looking up the rest from reference TRBV5-4 and TRBJ2-1 gives the full variable domain: ETGVTQSPTHLIKTRGQQVTLRCSSQSGHNTVSWYQQALGQGPQFIFQYYREEENGRGNFPPRFSGLQFPNYSSELNVNALELDDSALYLCASSFITGNEQFFGPGTRLTVL.

This clone was recorded a few times. The chain uses TRBV7-8 and TRBJ1-1, with 7 nucleotides matching TRBD1. V was pared by 7 bases and J by 7 bases, with 18 bases of the junction left unmatched. CDR3 size: 16 residues. Germline V gene lookup returns CDR1 SGHVS and CDR2 FQNEAQ. The CDR3 DNA reads as TGTGCCAGCAACAGACGACCTCAGGGGGGGACGGGTGAAGCTTTCTTT. Its protein is CASNRRPQGGTGEAFF.

The chain links TRBV10-3 to TRBJ1-3; 11 nucleotides line up with TRBD1. J was trimmed by 3 bases and V by 4 bases; bases with no gene match: 5. Germline assignment: CDR1 ENHRY and CDR2 SYGVKD. This CDR3 has 16 amino acids. CDR3 amino acids: CAISAGQGAGGNTIYF. The CDR3 region has the DNA TGTGCCATCAGTGCCGGACAGGGGGCTGGTGGAAACACCATATATTTT.

The gene calls are TRBV2 and TRBJ2-1; 9 nucleotides align to TRBD2. The CDR3 runs 14 residues. Germline CDR1 SNHLY, CDR2 FYNNEI. Unmatched junction bases numbered 11, after V lost 7 bases and J lost 10 bases. This CDR3 reads CASKEAGGSHEQFF. For the CDR3, the DNA is TGTGCCAGCAAGGAGGCGGGAGGGTCTCACGAGCAGTTCTTC.

Concerning this clone itself: Other DNA sequences in this specimen translate into the identical CDR3. V and J are TRBV5-1 and TRBJ2-3; D gene unclear. V lost 0 bases and J lost 0, with 5 bases in between. Germline assignment: CDR1 SGHRS and CDR2 YFSETQ. The CDR3 consists of 14 residues. CDR3 protein: CASSLVSSTDTQYF. Written as DNA, the CDR3 is TGCGCCAGCAGCTTGGTGTCCAGCACAGATACGCAGTATTTT.

The chain employs TRBV10-3 and TRBJ1-4; 8 bases agree with TRBD1. CDR3 length equals 14 residues. The germline gives CDR1 ENHRY, CDR2 SYGVKD. V shed 5 bases and J 6 bases; nucleotides not matched to a gene: 5. The CDR3 DNA follows: TGTGCCATCAGTCAGGGGGCCTCAGATGAAAAACTGTTTTTT. Encoded protein: CAISQGASDEKLFF.

This chain connects TRBV7-2 to TRBJ1-1; no reliable D call. Per germline, CDR1 SGHTA and CDR2 FQGNSA. The CDR3 runs 15 residues. Trimming removed 5 bases at V and 4 bases at J, with 17 bases between. CDR3 bases: TGTGCCAGCAGCGATATCCTTGGAGGATTCACTGAAGCTTTCTTT. Encoded protein: CASSDILGGFTEAFF.

This clone has only one observation. This chain uses TRBV6-1 with TRBJ2-2; either TRBD1 or TRBD2 may supply D (6 bases each). Deletions cut 1 base from V and 4 bases from J, with 16 bases between. The CDR3 consists of 17 residues. Germline-derived CDR1 and CDR2 are MNHNS and SASEGT. CDR3 residues: CASSEVRGGLGTGELFF. The CDR3 DNA reads TGTGCCAGCAGTGAAGTCCGTGGGGGGCTGGGCACCGGGGAGCTGTTTTTT.

The chain has TRBV2 and TRBJ1-1, with D perhaps TRBD1 (5 bases). Per germline, CDR1 SNHLY and CDR2 FYNNEI. The CDR3 sequence is 15 residues long. Trimming cost V 6 bases and J 0 bases, with 14 bases left between them. The CDR3 reads CASRGVPRLNTEAFF. For the CDR3, the DNA is TGTGCCAGCAGGGGGGTACCGAGACTGAACACTGAAGCTTTCTTT.